This TCR beta chain was sequenced for a study of a mutant IDH1 vaccine in newly diagnosed glioma. About the study: Eight vaccinations were given in weeks 1, 3, 5, 7, 11, 15, 19 and 23. Pretreatment consisted of radiotherapy, temozolomide, or both, with most receiving both. Patients received vaccination from 4-6 weeks after radiotherapy alone, or with temozolomide cycles.

The time point is: week 11, during vaccination. Each dose of the vaccine consisted of 300 ug of mutant IDH1 20-mer peptide, with topical imiquimod. CDR1 and CDR2 from the germline V gene are MNHNS and SASEGT. The CDR3 loop spans 11 amino acids. Trimming took 7 bases from V and 7 from J, leaving 11 bases between them. Regarding this clone: Its antigen remains unidentified.

TCRdb keeps only in-frame clones here, not all; method: immunoSEQ multiplex PCR. The repertoire holds about 120,000 clones, 80% seen once, with less than 7% in the top ten. This receptor was taken from a man aged 40-49 years with glioma. The starting material was PBMCs, obtained from a glioma patient whose treatment included an IDH1 peptide vaccine. The chain joins TRBV6-1 to TRBJ2-7; possible D gene TRBD1, 6 bases. CDR3 sequence (DNA): TGTGCCAGCACCTCACAGGGAGAGCAGTACTTC. It translates to CASTSQGEQYF.